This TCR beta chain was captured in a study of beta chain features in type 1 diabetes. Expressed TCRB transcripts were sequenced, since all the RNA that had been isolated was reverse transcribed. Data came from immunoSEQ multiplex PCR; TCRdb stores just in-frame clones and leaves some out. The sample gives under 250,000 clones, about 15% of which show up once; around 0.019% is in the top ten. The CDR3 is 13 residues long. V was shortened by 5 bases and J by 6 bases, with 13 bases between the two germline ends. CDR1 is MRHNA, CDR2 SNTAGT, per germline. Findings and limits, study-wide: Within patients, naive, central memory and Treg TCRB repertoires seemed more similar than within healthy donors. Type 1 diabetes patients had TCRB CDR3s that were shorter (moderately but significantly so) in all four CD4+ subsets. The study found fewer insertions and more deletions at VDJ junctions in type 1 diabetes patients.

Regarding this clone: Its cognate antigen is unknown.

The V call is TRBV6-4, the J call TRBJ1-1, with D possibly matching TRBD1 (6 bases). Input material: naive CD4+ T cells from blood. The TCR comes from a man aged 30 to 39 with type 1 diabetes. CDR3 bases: TGTGCCAGCAGTCACTTACAGGGATCTGAAGCTTTCTTT. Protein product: CASSHLQGSEAFF.